This TCR beta chain was documented in a study of shared clonotypes between healthy human individuals. Study-wide background: A donor's plate count was three for CD4 naive and three for CD4 memory; CD8 naive had two and CD8 memory one.

V was pared by 3 bases and J by 4 bases, with 10 bases between. Germline assignment: CDR1 SGHRS and CDR2 YFSETQ. The CDR3 length is 13 residues. Sorted-subset replicate PCRs used about 0.2 ug DNA, some 31,000 T cell genomes. Under the authors' procedure: ImmunoSEQ sequences covered only the junction and lacked quality scores; filtering therefore differed. The assay was immunoSEQ multiplex PCR, and TCRdb's table has in-frame clones only and misses some. Clonal size and the V and J genes are those of that table, whereas D and trimming came from the DNA. The repertoire has around 1.4 million clones, approximately 98.5% of them found once; the top ten carry 0.36%. Naive CD4+ cells were CD45RA-selected; the remaining cells were memory.

V and J are TRBV5-1 and TRBJ1-1, with D possibly TRBD1 on 6 matching bases. The receptor comes from a man between 25 and 39 years old in good health. The sequencing input was naive CD4+ T cells sorted from blood. The subset is: CD45RA+ positively selected. CDR3 loop: CASSWDTVTEAFF. Here the CDR3 DNA reads TGCGCCAGCAGCTGGGACACGGTCACTGAAGCTTTCTTT.